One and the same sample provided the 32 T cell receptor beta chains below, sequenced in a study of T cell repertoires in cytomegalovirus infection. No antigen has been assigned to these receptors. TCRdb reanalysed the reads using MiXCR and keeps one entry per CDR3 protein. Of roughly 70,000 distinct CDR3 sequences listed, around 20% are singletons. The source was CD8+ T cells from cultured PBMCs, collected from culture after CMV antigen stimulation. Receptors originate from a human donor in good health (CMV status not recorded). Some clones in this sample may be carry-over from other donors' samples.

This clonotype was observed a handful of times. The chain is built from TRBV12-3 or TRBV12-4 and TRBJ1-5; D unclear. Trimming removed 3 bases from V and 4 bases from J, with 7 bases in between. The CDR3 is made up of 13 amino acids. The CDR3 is CASSFAWNQPQHF. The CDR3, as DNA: TGTGCCAGCAGTTTCGCCTGGAATCAGCCCCAGCATTTT.

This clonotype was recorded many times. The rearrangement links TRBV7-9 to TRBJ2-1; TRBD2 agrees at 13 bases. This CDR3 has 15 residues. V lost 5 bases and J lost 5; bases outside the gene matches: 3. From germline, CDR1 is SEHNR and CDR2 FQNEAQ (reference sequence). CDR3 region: CASSAGLAGDNEQFF. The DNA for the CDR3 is TGTGCCAGCAGCGCAGGACTAGCGGGGGACAATGAGCAGTTCTTC.

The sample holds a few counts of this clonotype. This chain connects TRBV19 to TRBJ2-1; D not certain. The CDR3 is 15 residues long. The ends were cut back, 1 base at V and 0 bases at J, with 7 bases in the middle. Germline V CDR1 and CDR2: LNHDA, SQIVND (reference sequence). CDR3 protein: CASSIGFSSYNEQFF. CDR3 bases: TGTGCCAGTAGTATAGGGTTTAGCTCCTACAATGAGCAGTTCTTC.

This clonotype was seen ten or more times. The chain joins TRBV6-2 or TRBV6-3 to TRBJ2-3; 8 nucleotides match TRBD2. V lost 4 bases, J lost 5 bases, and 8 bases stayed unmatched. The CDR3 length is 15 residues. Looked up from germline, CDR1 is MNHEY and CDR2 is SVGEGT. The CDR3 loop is CASSFTGGAEDTQYF. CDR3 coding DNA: TGTGCCAGCAGTTTCACCGGGGGGGCCGAAGATACGCAGTATTTT.

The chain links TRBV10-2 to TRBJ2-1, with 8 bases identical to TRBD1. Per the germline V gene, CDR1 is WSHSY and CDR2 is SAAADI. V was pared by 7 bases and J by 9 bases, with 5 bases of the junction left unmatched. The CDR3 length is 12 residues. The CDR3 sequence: CASIMDRAEQFF. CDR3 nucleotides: TGCGCCAGCATCATGGACAGGGCTGAGCAGTTCTTC.

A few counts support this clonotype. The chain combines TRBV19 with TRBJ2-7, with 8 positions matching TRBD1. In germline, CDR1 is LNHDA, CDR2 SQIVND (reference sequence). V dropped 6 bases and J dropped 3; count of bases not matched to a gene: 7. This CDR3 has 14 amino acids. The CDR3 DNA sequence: TGTGCCAGTAGCTCCGGGACAGGAGACTACGAGCAGTACTTC. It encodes CASSSGTGDYEQYF.

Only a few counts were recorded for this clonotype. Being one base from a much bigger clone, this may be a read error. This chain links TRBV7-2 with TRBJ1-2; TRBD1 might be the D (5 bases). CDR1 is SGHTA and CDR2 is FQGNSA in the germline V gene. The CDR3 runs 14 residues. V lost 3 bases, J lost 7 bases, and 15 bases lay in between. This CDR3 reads CASSFQGEGCGYTF. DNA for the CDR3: TGTGCCAGCAGCTTTCAAGGGGAGGGCTGTGGCTACACCTTC. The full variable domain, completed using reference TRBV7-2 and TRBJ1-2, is GAGVSQSPSNKVTEKGKDVELRCDPISGHTALYWYRQSLGQGLEFLIYFQGNSAPDKSGLPSDRFSAERTGGSVSTLTIQRTQQEDSAVYLCASSFQGEGCGYTFGSGTRLTVV.

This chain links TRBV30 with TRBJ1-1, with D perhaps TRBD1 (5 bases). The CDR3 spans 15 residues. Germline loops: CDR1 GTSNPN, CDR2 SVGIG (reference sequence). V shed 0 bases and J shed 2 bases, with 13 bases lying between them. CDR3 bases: TGTGCCTGGAGTGTGCCGGGGGGTCTAAACACTGAAGCTTTCTTT. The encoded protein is CAWSVPGGLNTEAFF.

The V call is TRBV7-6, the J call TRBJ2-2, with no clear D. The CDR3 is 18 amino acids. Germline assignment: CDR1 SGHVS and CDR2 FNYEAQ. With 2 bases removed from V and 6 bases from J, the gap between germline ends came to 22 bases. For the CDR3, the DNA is TGTGCCAGCAGCTTAAGGATTGTGAACAGCCTAAGACCCGGGGAGCTGTTTTTT. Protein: CASSLRIVNSLRPGELFF.

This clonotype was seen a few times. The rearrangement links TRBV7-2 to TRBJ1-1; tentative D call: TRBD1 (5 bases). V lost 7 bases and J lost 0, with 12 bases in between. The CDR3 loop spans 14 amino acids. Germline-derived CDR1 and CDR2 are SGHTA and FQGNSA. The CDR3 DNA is TGTGCCAGCATGGGAAGGGGCATGAACACTGAAGCTTTCTTT. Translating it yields CASMGRGMNTEAFF.

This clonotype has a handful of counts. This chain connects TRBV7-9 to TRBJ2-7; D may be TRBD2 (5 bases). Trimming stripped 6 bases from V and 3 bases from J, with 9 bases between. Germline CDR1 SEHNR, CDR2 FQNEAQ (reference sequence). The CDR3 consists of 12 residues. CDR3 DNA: TGTGCCAGCAGGGAGGACGGCTACGAGCAGTACTTC. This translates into CASREDGYEQYF.

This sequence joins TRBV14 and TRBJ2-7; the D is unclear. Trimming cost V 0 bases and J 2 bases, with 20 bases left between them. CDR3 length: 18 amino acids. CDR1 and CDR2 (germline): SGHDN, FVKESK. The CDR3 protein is CASSQDPKDANPPYEQYF. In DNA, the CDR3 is TGTGCCAGCAGCCAAGATCCTAAGGACGCAAACCCACCCTACGAGCAGTACTTC.

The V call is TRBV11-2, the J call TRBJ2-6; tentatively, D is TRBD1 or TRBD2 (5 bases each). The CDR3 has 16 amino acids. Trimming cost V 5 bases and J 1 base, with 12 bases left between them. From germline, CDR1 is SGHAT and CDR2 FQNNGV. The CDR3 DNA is TGTGCCAGCAGCGTATCTGGGGGTTCTGGGGCCAACGTCCTGACTTTC. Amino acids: CASSVSGGSGANVLTF.

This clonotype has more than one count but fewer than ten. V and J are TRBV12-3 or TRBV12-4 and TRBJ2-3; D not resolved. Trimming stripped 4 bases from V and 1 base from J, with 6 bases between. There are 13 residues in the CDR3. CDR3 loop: CASSSTGTDTQYF. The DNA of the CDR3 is TGTGCCAGCAGTTCCACCGGCACAGATACGCAGTATTTT.

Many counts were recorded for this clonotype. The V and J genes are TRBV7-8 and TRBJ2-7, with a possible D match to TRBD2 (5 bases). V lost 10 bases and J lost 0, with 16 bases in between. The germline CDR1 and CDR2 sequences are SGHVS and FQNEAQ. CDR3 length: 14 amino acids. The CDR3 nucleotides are TGTGCCACCCAAGACGGGGAGAGCTCCTACGAGCAGTACTTC. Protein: CATQDGESSYEQYF.

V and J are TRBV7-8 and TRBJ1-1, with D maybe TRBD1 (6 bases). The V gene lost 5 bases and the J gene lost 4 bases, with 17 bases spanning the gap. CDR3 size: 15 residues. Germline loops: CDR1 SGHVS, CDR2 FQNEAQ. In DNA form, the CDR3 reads TGTGCCAGCAGCCCCGAGGGGGGCGGGGGCACTGAAGCTTTCTTT. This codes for CASSPEGGGGTEAFF.

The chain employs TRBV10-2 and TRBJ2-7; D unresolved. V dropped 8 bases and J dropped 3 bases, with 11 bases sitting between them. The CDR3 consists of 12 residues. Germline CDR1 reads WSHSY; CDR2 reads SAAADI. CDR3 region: CASSDIFYEQYF. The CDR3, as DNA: TGCGCCAGCTCTGACATTTTCTACGAGCAGTACTTC.

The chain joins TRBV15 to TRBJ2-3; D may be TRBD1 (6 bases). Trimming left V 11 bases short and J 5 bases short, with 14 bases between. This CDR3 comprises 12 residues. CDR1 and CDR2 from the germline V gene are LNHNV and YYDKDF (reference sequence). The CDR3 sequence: CAASRGEDTQYF. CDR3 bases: TGTGCCGCCTCCAGGGGAGAAGATACGCAGTATTTT.

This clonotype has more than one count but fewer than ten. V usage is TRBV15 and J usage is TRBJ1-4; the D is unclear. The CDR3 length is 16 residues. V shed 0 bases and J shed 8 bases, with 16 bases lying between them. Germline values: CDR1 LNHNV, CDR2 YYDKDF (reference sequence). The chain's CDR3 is CATSRDEGLSGEKLFF. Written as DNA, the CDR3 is TGTGCCACCAGCAGAGATGAGGGCCTCTCAGGCGAAAAACTGTTTTTT. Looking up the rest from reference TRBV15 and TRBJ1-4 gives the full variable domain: DAMVIQNPRYQVTQFGKPVTLSCSQTLNHNVMYWYQQKSSQAPKLLFHYYDKDFNNEADTPDNFQSRRPNTSFCFLDIRSPGLGDTAMYLCATSRDEGLSGEKLFFGSGTQLSVL.

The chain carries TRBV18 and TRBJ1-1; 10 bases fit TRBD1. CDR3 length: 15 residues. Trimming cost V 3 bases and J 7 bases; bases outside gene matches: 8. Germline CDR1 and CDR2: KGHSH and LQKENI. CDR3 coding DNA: TGTGCCAGCTCACCCCGGGACAGGGGCCTTAGTGAAGCTTTCTTT. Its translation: CASSPRDRGLSEAFF.

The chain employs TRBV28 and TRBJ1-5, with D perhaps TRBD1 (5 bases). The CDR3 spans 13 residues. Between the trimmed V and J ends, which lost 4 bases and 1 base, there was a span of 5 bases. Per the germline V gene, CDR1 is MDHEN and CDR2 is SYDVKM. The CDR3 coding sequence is TGTGCCAGCAGTTCAGGGAGCAATCAGCCCCAGCATTTT. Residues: CASSSGSNQPQHF.

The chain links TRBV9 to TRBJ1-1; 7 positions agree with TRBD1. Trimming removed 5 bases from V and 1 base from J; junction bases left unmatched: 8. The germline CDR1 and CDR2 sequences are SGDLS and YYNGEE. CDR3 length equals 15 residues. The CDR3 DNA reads TGTGCCAGCAGTCCTACCGGGACAGAGAACACTGAAGCTTTCTTT. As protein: CASSPTGTENTEAFF. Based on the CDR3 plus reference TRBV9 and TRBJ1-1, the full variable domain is DSGVTQTPKHLITATGQRVTLRCSPRSGDLSVYWYQQSLDQGLQFLIQYYNGEERAKGNILERFSAQQFPDLHSELNLSSLELGDSALYFCASSPTGTENTEAFFGQGTRLTVV.

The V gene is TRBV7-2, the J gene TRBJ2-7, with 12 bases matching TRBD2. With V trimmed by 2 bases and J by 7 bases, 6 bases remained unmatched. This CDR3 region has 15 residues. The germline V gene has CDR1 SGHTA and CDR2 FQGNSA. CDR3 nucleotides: TGTGCCAGCAGCTTACACCTAGCGGGGGGGCAGGAGCAGTACTTC. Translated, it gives CASSLHLAGGQEQYF.

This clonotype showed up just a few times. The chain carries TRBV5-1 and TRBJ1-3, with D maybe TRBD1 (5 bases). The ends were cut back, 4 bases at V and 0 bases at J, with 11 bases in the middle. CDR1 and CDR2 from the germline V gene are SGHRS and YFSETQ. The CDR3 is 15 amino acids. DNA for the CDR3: TGCGCCAGCAGCCCGGACACATACTCTGGAAACACCATATATTTT. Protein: CASSPDTYSGNTIYF.

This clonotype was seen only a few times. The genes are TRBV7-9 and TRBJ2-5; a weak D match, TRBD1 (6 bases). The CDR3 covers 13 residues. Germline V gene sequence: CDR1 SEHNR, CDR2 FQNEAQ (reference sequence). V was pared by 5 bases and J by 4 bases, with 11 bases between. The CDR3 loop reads CASSAQGPETQYF. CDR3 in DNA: TGTGCCAGCAGCGCCCAGGGGCCAGAGACCCAGTACTTC.

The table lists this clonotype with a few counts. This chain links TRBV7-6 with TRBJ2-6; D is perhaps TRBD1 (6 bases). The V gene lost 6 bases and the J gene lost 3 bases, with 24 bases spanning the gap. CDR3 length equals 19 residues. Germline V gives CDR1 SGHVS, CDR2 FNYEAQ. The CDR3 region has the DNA TGTGCCAGCAGTCTATCTTATTCAGGCCAGGGGCTTGGGGCCAACGTCCTGACTTTC. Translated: CASSLSYSGQGLGANVLTF. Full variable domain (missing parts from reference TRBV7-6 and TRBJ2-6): GAGVSQSPRYKVTKRGQDVALRCDPISGHVSLYWYRQALGQGPEFLTYFNYEAQQDKSGLPNDRFSAERPEGSISTLTIQRTEQRDSAMYRCASSLSYSGQGLGANVLTFGAGSRLTVL.

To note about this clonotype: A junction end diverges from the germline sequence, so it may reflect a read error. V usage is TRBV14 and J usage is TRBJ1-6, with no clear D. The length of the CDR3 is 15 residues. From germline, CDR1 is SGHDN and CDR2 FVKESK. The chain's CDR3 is CAISPGLTLNSPLHF. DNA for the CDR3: TGTGCCATCAGCCCAGGACTGACTCTCAATTCACCCCTCCACTTT. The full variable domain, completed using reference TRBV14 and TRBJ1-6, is EAGVTQFPSHSVIEKGQTVTLRCDPISGHDNLYWYRRVMGKEIKFLLHFVKESKQDESGMPNNRFLAERTGGTYSTLKVQPAELEDSGVYFCAISPGLTLNSPLHFGNGTRLTVT.

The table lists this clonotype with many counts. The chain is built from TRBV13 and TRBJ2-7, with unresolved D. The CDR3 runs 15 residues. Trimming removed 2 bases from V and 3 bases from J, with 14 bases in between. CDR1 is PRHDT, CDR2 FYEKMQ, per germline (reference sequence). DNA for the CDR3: TGTGCCAGCAGCTTACCCGTTGCCCCAATCTACGAGCAGTACTTC. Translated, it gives CASSLPVAPIYEQYF.

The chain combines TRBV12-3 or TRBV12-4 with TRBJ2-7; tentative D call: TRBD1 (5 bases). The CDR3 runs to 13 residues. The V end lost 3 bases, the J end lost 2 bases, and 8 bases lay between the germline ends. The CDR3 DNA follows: TGTGCCAGCAGTTTTCAGGGCCCCTACGAGCAGTACTTC. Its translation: CASSFQGPYEQYF.

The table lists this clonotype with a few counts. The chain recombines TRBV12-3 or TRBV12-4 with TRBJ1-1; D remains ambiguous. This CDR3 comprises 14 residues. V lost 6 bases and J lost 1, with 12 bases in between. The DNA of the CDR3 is TGTGCCAGCAGCCCCGACACCAAGAACACTGAAGCTTTCTTT. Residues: CASSPDTKNTEAFF.

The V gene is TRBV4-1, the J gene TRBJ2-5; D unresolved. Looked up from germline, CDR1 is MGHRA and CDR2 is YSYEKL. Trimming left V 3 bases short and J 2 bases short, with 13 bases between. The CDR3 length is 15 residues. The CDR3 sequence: CASSQTTGLQETQYF. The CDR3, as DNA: TGCGCCAGCAGCCAGACGACTGGGCTTCAAGAGACCCAGTACTTC.

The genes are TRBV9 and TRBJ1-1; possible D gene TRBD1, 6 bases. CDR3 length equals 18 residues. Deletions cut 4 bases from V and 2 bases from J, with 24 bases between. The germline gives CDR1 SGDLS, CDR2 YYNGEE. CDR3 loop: CASSQLYRDIPRNTEAFF. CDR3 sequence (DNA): TGTGCCAGCAGCCAATTATACCGGGACATCCCCAGAAACACTGAAGCTTTCTTT.